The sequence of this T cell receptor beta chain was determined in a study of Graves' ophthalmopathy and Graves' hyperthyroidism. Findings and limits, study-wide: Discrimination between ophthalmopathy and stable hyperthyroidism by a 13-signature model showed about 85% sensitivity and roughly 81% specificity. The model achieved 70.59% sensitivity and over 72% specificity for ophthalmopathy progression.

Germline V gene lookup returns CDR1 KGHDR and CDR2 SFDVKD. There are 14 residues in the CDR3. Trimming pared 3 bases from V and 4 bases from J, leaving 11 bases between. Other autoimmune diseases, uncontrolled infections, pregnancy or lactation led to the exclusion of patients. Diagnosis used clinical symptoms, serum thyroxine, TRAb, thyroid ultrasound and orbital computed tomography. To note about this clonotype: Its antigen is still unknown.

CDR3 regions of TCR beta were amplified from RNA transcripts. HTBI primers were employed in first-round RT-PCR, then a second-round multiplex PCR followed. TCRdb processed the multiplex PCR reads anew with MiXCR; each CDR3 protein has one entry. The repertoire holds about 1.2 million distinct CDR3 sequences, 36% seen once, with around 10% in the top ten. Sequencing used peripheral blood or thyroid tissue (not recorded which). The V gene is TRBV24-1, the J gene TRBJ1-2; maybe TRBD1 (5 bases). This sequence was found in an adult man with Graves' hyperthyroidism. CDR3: CATSDRQGPYGYTF. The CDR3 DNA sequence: TGTGCCACCAGTGATCGCCAGGGACCCTATGGCTACACCTTC.